This TCR beta chain was found in a study of blood T cell repertoires in COVID-19. Across the study: The samples span acute and convalescent COVID-19 from the United States, Italy and Spain. T cells, B-cell-depleted T cells, or PBMCs supplied cDNA or gDNA.

Germline lookup yields CDR1 SGHAT and CDR2 FQNNGV. This CDR3 comprises 14 residues. With 5 bases removed from V and 4 bases from J, the gap between germline ends came to 14 bases. Clones were sequenced by immunoSEQ multiplex PCR, and TCRdb holds only the in-frame ones, with some missing. The sample includes over 150,000 clones, approximately 87% of them seen just once. This clonotype originated in a woman aged 70-85 years with COVID-19, enrolled during active disease. The sample taken for sequencing was peripheral blood. The gene calls are TRBV11-2 and TRBJ1-1, with D possibly TRBD1 on 5 matching bases. The CDR3 DNA follows: TGTGCCAGCAGCCATCCCAGGGAAGGCACTGAAGCTTTCTTT. Amino acids: CASSHPREGTEAFF.